This T cell receptor beta chain was observed in a study of identical twins. Whole-study findings and limits: Insertions were fewer in abundant cord blood beta clonotypes, whereas memory repertoires showed none of this pattern. Invariant T cells like MAIT and iNKT could partly confound the zero-insertion analyses.

Template switching introduced a universal primer site, and the cDNA bore unique molecular identifiers. TCRdb ran MiXCR on the 5' RACE reads and lists one entry per CDR3 protein. Among 1.5 million to 2 million distinct CDR3 sequences listed, less than 35% were seen once. This clonotype was observed a few times. The antigen remains unidentified. Trimming stripped 6 bases from V and 4 bases from J, with 20 bases between. Germline-derived CDR1 and CDR2 are SGHTA and FQGNSA. This CDR3 spans 16 amino acids. No donor was unhealthy or non-Caucasian. The genes are TRBV7-2 and TRBJ2-3, with TRBD1 as a possible D gene (5 bases). Sequencing was carried out using cord blood. The clonotype originates from a newborn girl in good health. In DNA form, the CDR3 reads TGTGCCAGCAGGCTAGTCCCTATTTTGGGGCCAGATACGCAGTATTTT. It translates to CASRLVPILGPDTQYF.